The 28 T cell receptor beta chains below come from one sample, sequenced in a study of shared clonotypes between healthy human individuals. Sequencing was performed with immunoSEQ multiplex PCR; in TCRdb, only in-frame clones are kept and a portion is missing. The sample lists about 460,000 clones, roughly 80% occurring once. The material sequenced was PBMCs. The receptors here all came from a woman aged 40 to 50 in good health. Some clones in this sample may be carry-over from other donors' samples.

The rearrangement uses TRBV11-1 and TRBJ2-3; 7 bases fit TRBD2. The CDR3 extends over 14 amino acids. CDR1 and CDR2 from the germline V gene are SGHAT and FQDESV (reference sequence). The trim removed 5 bases at V and 0 bases at J, leaving 2 bases unmatched. CDR3 loop: CASSNSGSTDTQYF. The CDR3 DNA sequence: TGTGCCAGCAGCAATAGCGGGAGCACAGATACGCAGTATTTT.

As regards this clone: It is likely a read error: a sequence one base away is far more abundant. J is TRBJ2-7 and V is TRBV4-2, with a tentative D call TRBD2 (5 bases). CDR1 and CDR2 from the germline V gene are LGHNA and YNFKEQ. Trimming stripped 2 bases from V and 1 base from J, with 15 bases between. This CDR3 has 16 residues. The CDR3 sequence is CASSQYPGGGSYEQYF. The CDR3 bases are TGTGCCAGCAGCCAATATCCCGGAGGTGGGTCCTACGAGCAGTACTTC.

Comment on this clone: A read error likely explains this, since a far larger clone differs by one base. Other DNA sequences from this sample encode an identical CDR3 as well. V usage is TRBV30 and J usage is TRBJ2-1, with TRBD2 identical over 11 bases. The CDR3 contains 17 residues. Germline loops: CDR1 GTSNPN, CDR2 SVGIG (reference sequence). The CDR3 DNA is TGTGCCTGGAGTGTTTCCCCGGGGGGACTAGCGGACAATGAACAGTTCTTC. It specifies CAWSVSPGGLADNEQFF.

This chain joins TRBV5-8 and TRBJ1-2; 10 positions agree with TRBD1. Per germline, CDR1 SGHTS and CDR2 YDEGEE. The CDR3 is made up of 15 amino acids. V was clipped by 4 bases and J by 7 bases; unmatched bases: 10. CDR3 amino acids: CASSLTGTGVFGYTF. The CDR3 coding sequence is TGTGCCAGCAGCCTCACCGGGACAGGGGTTTTTGGCTACACCTTC.

The chain has TRBV28 and TRBJ1-4; 7 bases match TRBD1. This CDR3 has 14 residues. Losses at the gene ends were 7 bases for V and 8 bases for J; bases not matched to a gene: 10. Germline values: CDR1 MDHEN, CDR2 SYDVKM. The CDR3 DNA sequence: TGTGCCAGCAACAGACAGGGCGGGGGCGAAAAACTGTTTTTT. As protein: CASNRQGGGEKLFF.

This clone was counted between two and nine times. This chain uses TRBV7-9 with TRBJ2-5; D may be TRBD2 (6 bases). V dropped 4 bases and J dropped 4 bases, with 13 bases sitting between them. The CDR3 runs to 14 residues. Germline CDR1 and CDR2: SEHNR and FQNEAQ (reference sequence). This chain's CDR3 is CASSSLGGGETQYF. DNA for the CDR3: TGTGCCAGCAGCTCTTTGGGGGGAGGAGAGACCCAGTACTTC.

As regards this clone: With only one base between it and a far larger clone, this is likely a read error. Because it lacks the conserved phenylalanine or tryptophan at the end, this CDR3 is likely a read error. This chain uses TRBV30 with TRBJ2-7, with 10 bases fitting TRBD2. Germline trimming cut 2 bases from V and 4 bases from J; bases unmatched to any gene: 5. The CDR3 is 14 residues long. The germline CDR1 and CDR2 sequences are GTSNPN and SVGIG (reference sequence). CDR3 bases: TGTGCCTGGAGTAGGGGACTAGCGATATACGAGCAGTACTAC. Amino acid sequence: CAWSRGLAIYEQYY.

The sample holds a few counts of this clone. A far larger clone differs by one base, so this is likely a read error. The rearrangement links TRBV20-1 to TRBJ2-5, with D perhaps assigned TRBD1 or TRBD2 (6 bases each). Germline values: CDR1 DFQATT, CDR2 SNEGSKA (reference sequence). The CDR3 is 11 amino acids. Here the CDR3 DNA reads TGCAGTGCCAGGAGGGGGGAGACCCGGTACTTC. Translated: CSARRGETRYF.

This clone has just one count. This is likely an artifact of a read error, given a far larger clone one base away. This chain connects TRBV7-9 to TRBJ2-5; 7 bases are a match to TRBD2. The J call may be faulty, since TRBJ2-7 better matches the DNA end. In germline, CDR1 is SEHNR, CDR2 FQNEAQ (reference sequence). This CDR3 contains 15 residues. This chain's CDR3 is CASSTRTGGSDEQYF. As DNA, the CDR3 is TGTGCCAGCAGCACCCGGACTGGCGGGAGCGACGAGCAGTACTTC.

The chain recombines TRBV7-2 with TRBJ2-1; TRBD2 aligns across 10 bases. V was clipped by 2 bases and J by 6 bases; unmatched bases: 1. CDR3 length: 14 amino acids. CDR1 is SGHTA and CDR2 is FQGNSA in the germline V gene. As DNA, the CDR3 is TGTGCCAGCAGCTTATCTAGCGGGAGCAATGAGCAGTTCTTC. It codes for CASSLSSGSNEQFF.

This clone has at least ten counts. This sequence joins TRBV5-6 and TRBJ2-5; D is perhaps TRBD1 (5 bases). The end of the DNA fits TRBJ2-7 better, so the J call may be wrong. This CDR3 contains 14 residues. In germline, CDR1 is SGHDT, CDR2 YYEEEE. The CDR3 DNA reads TGTGCCAGCAGCTGGAGAAGGGGAACCTACGAGCAGTACTTC. Translation: CASSWRRGTYEQYF.

This clone was counted only a few times. V is TRBV5-1 and J is TRBJ2-7; TRBD1 matches at 9 bases. In germline, CDR1 is SGHRS, CDR2 YFSETQ. There are 16 residues in the CDR3. V lost 0 bases to trimming and J lost 6 bases; unmatched junction nucleotides: 10. The chain's CDR3 is CASSLELQGALGEQYF. The CDR3 DNA is TGCGCCAGCAGCTTGGAACTACAGGGGGCTCTTGGCGAGCAGTACTTC. The whole variable domain, filled in from reference TRBV5-1 and TRBJ2-7, reads KAGVTQTPRYLIKTRGQQVTLSCSPISGHRSVSWYQQTPGQGLQFLFEYFSETQRNKGNFPGRFSGRQFSNSRSEMNVSTLELGDSALYLCASSLELQGALGEQYFGPGTRLTVT.

The chain is built from TRBV4-3 and TRBJ2-4; D might be TRBD1 (5 bases). V was pared by 0 bases and J by 8 bases, with 14 bases between. This CDR3 comprises 15 residues. Per germline, CDR1 LGHNA and CDR2 YSLEER. The CDR3 DNA reads as TGCGCCAGCAGCCAAGAGGGGCCCGGCGAGGACATTCAGTACTTC. Translation gives CASSQEGPGEDIQYF.

For this clone: Other nucleotide sequences in the sample specify the same CDR3. The CDR3 DNA reads TGTGCCAGCAGTTTCCCGGGTAACTATGGCTACACCTTC. Translating it yields CASSFPGNYGYTF. The chain combines TRBV28 with TRBJ1-2; D is unresolved. The CDR3 is made up of 13 amino acids. Germline V gene lookup returns CDR1 MDHEN and CDR2 SYDVKM. The V gene lost 3 bases and the J gene lost 1 base, with 6 bases spanning the gap.

This chain connects TRBV2 to TRBJ2-3; maybe TRBD1 (5 bases). Germline CDR1 is SNHLY and CDR2 is FYNNEI. V was cut by 3 bases and J by 5 bases, with 15 bases left in between. CDR3 size: 15 residues. The CDR3 protein is CASSDLRAGQDTQYF. The CDR3 coding sequence is TGTGCCAGCAGTGATCTCCGAGCAGGGCAAGATACGCAGTATTTT. The complete variable domain, with remaining parts taken from reference TRBV2 and TRBJ2-3, reads EPEVTQTPSHQVTQMGQEVILRCVPISNHLYFYWYRQILGQKVEFLVSFYNNEISEKSEIFDDQFSVERPDGSNFTLKIRSTKLEDSAMYFCASSDLRAGQDTQYFGPGTRLTVL.

About this clone: A read error is likely here: a far larger clone is one base away. The CDR3 carries no conserved terminal phenylalanine or tryptophan, so it likely arises from a read error. This chain joins TRBV18 and TRBJ1-1; 8 positions agree with TRBD1. Germline trimming cut 7 bases from V and 5 bases from J; bases unmatched to any gene: 3. The germline V gene has CDR1 KGHSH and CDR2 LQKENI. The length of the CDR3 is 12 residues. The CDR3 DNA follows: TGTGCCAGCTTGGACAGGGAGACTGAAGCTTTCCTT. Protein: CASLDRETEAFL.

The J gene is TRBJ1-1, the V gene TRBV5-1; 11 nucleotides agree with TRBD1. Per the germline V gene, CDR1 is SGHRS and CDR2 is YFSETQ. After removal of 0 bases from V and 3 bases from J, the junction contained 7 bases not matched to a gene. The CDR3 contains 17 residues. The CDR3 DNA is TGCGCCAGCAGCTTGGCCGGGACAGGGGGAATCGACACTGAAGCTTTCTTT. This translates into CASSLAGTGGIDTEAFF.

V usage is TRBV27 and J usage is TRBJ2-7, with 9 bases lining up with TRBD2. V dropped 8 bases and J dropped 4; count of bases not matched to a gene: 6. The CDR3 extends over 13 amino acids. Germline V gives CDR1 MNHEY, CDR2 SMNVEV (reference sequence). CDR3 residues: CASAWLAGYEQYF. The CDR3 coding sequence is TGTGCCAGCGCCTGGCTAGCGGGGTACGAGCAGTACTTC.

The chain combines TRBV30 with TRBJ2-7; the D gene is possibly TRBD2 (5 bases). V was trimmed by 1 base and J by 11 bases, leaving 12 bases between them. Germline V gene lookup returns CDR1 GTSNPN and CDR2 SVGIG (reference sequence). The CDR3 covers 11 residues. CDR3 nucleotide sequence: TGTGCCTGGAGTGCGGACCTCGGGGAGTACTTC. Its translation: CAWSADLGEYF. Filled out from reference TRBV30 and TRBJ2-7, the complete variable domain reads SQTIHQWPATLVQPVGSPLSLECTVEGTSNPNLYWYRQAAGRGLQLLFYSVGIGQISSEVPQNLSASRPQDRQFILSSKKLLLSDSGFYLCAWSADLGEYFGPGTRLTVT.

This clone was recorded once. This sequence joins TRBV7-2 and TRBJ1-1; 7 nucleotides match TRBD1. The CDR3 spans 15 residues. Germline-derived CDR1 and CDR2 are SGHTA and FQGNSA. V lost 1 base, J lost 2 bases, and 4 bases stayed unmatched. CDR3 in DNA: TGTGCCAGCAGCTTAGGTCGAGGGGGCAACACTGAAGCTTTCTTT. Its protein product is CASSLGRGGNTEAFF.

The V call is TRBV5-1, the J call TRBJ2-7; 8 nucleotides line up with TRBD1. V lost 0 bases, J lost 3 bases, and 8 bases stayed unmatched. The CDR3 is 16 residues long. Looked up from germline, CDR1 is SGHRS and CDR2 is YFSETQ. CDR3 loop: CASSLAMVQGVYEQYF. CDR3 nucleotide sequence: TGCGCCAGCAGCTTGGCCATGGTACAGGGGGTCTACGAGCAGTACTTC.

Details on this clone: Different DNA sequences within this sample yield the same CDR3. This chain connects TRBV10-3 to TRBJ1-2, with D unclear. The V and J ends lost 2 bases and 8 bases respectively, with 6 bases between them. The CDR3 contains 11 residues. Per germline, CDR1 ENHRY and CDR2 SYGVKD. The CDR3 spells CAISEGGGYTF. For the CDR3, the DNA is TGTGCCATCAGTGAGGGAGGGGGCTACACCTTC.

The chain joins TRBV9 to TRBJ2-7; 9 bases are shared with TRBD2. This CDR3 is 15 amino acids long. The germline gives CDR1 SGDLS, CDR2 YYNGEE. J lost 5 bases, V lost 0 bases, and 6 bases had no gene match. CDR3 DNA: TGTGCCAGCAGCGTAGGGGGACTAGCAGGCCACGAGCAGTACTTC. Amino acids: CASSVGGLAGHEQYF.

The chain links TRBV19 to TRBJ1-1; the D is unclear. V was cut by 8 bases and J by 5 bases, with 12 bases left in between. There are 12 residues in the CDR3. Germline V gene sequence: CDR1 LNHDA, CDR2 SQIVND (reference sequence). The CDR3 sequence is CASGRLRTEAFF. CDR3 nucleotide sequence: TGTGCCAGTGGGAGACTTAGGACTGAAGCTTTCTTT.

On this clone itself: Other DNA variants within this sample encode the same CDR3. The V gene is TRBV7-9, the J gene TRBJ2-5; D gene ambiguous. Trimming stripped 5 bases from V and 2 bases from J, with 3 bases between. CDR3 length: 11 amino acids. Germline CDR1 SEHNR, CDR2 FQNEAQ (reference sequence). The DNA of the CDR3 is TGTGCCAGCAGCGATCAAGAGACCCAGTACTTC. The encoded protein is CASSDQETQYF.

This clone was detected ten times or more. The chain uses TRBV29-1 and TRBJ2-2; TRBD1 matches 8 bases. Unmatched junction bases numbered 9, after V lost 1 base and J lost 5 bases. The V gene's germline CDR1 is SQVTM and CDR2 ANQGSEA. The CDR3 is 16 amino acids. CDR3 nucleotides: TGCAGCGTTGAAGCTCGGGCAGGGGGCGGTACCGGGGAGCTGTTTTTT. Translation: CSVEARAGGGTGELFF.

The rearrangement joins TRBV5-8 to TRBJ1-2, with D hard to call. The V end was cut by 0 bases, the J end by 6 bases, with 9 bases between. This CDR3 region has 13 residues. Germline loops: CDR1 SGHTS, CDR2 YDEGEE. The CDR3, as DNA: TGTGCCAGCAGCTTGGAGCCGAGGGATGGCTACACCTTC. Its translation: CASSLEPRDGYTF.

This clone was detected a few times. V gene TRBV27 combines with J gene TRBJ1-1; D unclear. V lost 0 bases to trimming and J lost 5 bases, with 13 bases between them. The germline CDR1 and CDR2 sequences are MNHEY and SMNVEV (reference sequence). The CDR3 is made up of 15 amino acids. The CDR3 spells CASSLSTRLGTEAFF. As DNA, the CDR3 is TGTGCCAGCAGTTTATCAACCCGTCTAGGGACTGAAGCTTTCTTT.